The clone carrying this T cell receptor (beta chain) appeared a few times. Primers for the PCR totalled 60 Vbeta and 13 Jbeta. The repertoire was sequenced with immunoSEQ multiplex PCR; TCRdb's copy has only in-frame clones and lacks some. The sample includes under 200,000 clones, around 80% of them seen just once. This record comes from a study of cytomegalovirus exposure and HLA in healthy donors. V dropped 5 bases and J dropped 2; count of bases not matched to a gene: 5. Germline V gives CDR1 MNHNS, CDR2 SASEGT. The CDR3 totals 14 residues. The V call is TRBV6-1, the J call TRBJ1-1; TRBD1 matches at 7 bases. This TCR was recovered from a male donor in good health and CMV-seronegative. Sequenced sample: PBMCs. Here the CDR3 DNA reads TGTGCCAGCAGTTTCCGACAGGGAAACACTGAAGCTTTCTTT. Translation: CASSFRQGNTEAFF.